This T cell receptor beta chain is drawn from a study of T cells after yellow fever vaccination. The wider study: Preparing low-cell-number fractions relied on SMART-Seq v4 Ultra Low Input. Study findings and constraints: Re-detected after boosting: most primary clones, more than 95% of CD4 and roughly 88% of CD8. FACS-sorted repertoires could contain abundant clonotypes contaminating from the bulk population.

For this clonotype: Its antigen remains unknown.

The V gene lost 4 bases and the J gene lost 1 base, with 16 bases spanning the gap. This CDR3 region has 16 residues. Germline V gives CDR1 KGHSH, CDR2 LQKENI. Synthesis of TCR cDNA relied on 5'RACE template switching, which attached a universal primer site and UMIs. In TCRdb, the 5' RACE reads were re-called with MiXCR into one record per CDR3 protein. The sample shows 510,000 or so distinct CDR3 sequences, roughly 21% of them seen only once. Source: PBMCs, taken 15 days after the yellow fever booster vaccination. This receptor was taken from a man aged 30 to 45 who received the YFV17D yellow fever vaccine. The chain has TRBV18 and TRBJ1-1, with D possibly being TRBD1 (6 bases). The CDR3 protein is CASSQGVGTRNTEAFF. CDR3 in DNA: TGTGCCAGCTCACAGGGGGTGGGAACGAGGAACACTGAAGCTTTCTTT.